This is a list of T cell receptor beta chains from one sample in a study of T cell responses to AZD1222 COVID-19 vaccine. The assay was immunoSEQ multiplex PCR, and TCRdb's table has in-frame clones only and misses some. The sample contains 200,000 or so clones, 85% to 90% of which appear only once. Here the sequenced sample was peripheral blood, taken on day 0 of MenACWY control vaccination. The receptors come from an adult in good health. Both conserved end residues are part of each CDR3. A D gene is named only where the DNA matches it firmly. A row's size may be missing; if present it is once, few, many or a size class.

v_call: TRBV27
cdr3_length: 14
j_call: TRBJ1-1
clone_size: -
d_call: TRBD1
cdr3_aa: CATTSGGVNTEAFF
cdr3_nt: TGTGCCACCACATCAGGGGGCGTGAACACTGAAGCTTTCTTT

v_call: TRBV27
cdr3_length: 16
j_call: TRBJ1-2
clone_size: -
d_call: TRBD1
cdr3_aa: CASSLYGLQGGYGYTF
cdr3_nt: TGTGCCAGCAGTCTCTACGGACTTCAGGGGGGGTATGGCTACACCTTC

v_call: TRBV4-2
cdr3_length: 14
j_call: TRBJ1-1
clone_size: -
d_call: -
cdr3_aa: CASSQGSANTEAFF
cdr3_nt: TGTGCCAGCAGCCAAGGGTCGGCAAACACTGAAGCTTTCTTT

v_call: TRBV30
cdr3_length: 14
j_call: TRBJ1-6
clone_size: -
d_call: -
cdr3_aa: CAWRVQGSYSPLHF
cdr3_nt: TGTGCCTGGAGGGTTCAGGGTTCCTATTCACCCCTCCACTTT

v_call: TRBV27
cdr3_length: 15
j_call: TRBJ2-7
clone_size: -
d_call: TRBD2
cdr3_aa: CASSLSRLAGYEQYF
cdr3_nt: TGTGCCAGCAGTTTATCGAGGCTAGCGGGCTACGAGCAGTACTTC

v_call: TRBV6-5
cdr3_length: 12
j_call: TRBJ1-5
clone_size: -
d_call: -
cdr3_aa: CASKGVGQPQHF
cdr3_nt: TGTGCCAGCAAGGGGGTCGGACAGCCCCAGCATTTT

v_call: TRBV27
cdr3_length: 17
j_call: TRBJ2-6
clone_size: -
d_call: TRBD2
cdr3_aa: CASGTGTRAFGANVLTF
cdr3_nt: TGTGCCAGCGGGACCGGGACTAGAGCATTTGGGGCCAACGTCCTGACTTTC

v_call: TRBV10-3
cdr3_length: 13
j_call: TRBJ1-5
clone_size: -
d_call: -
cdr3_aa: CASRLDSNQPQHF
cdr3_nt: TGTGCCAGTCGCTTGGATAGCAATCAGCCCCAGCATTTT

v_call: TRBV11-2
cdr3_length: 14
j_call: TRBJ2-2
clone_size: -
d_call: -
cdr3_aa: CASSRDRNTGELFF
cdr3_nt: TGTGCCAGCAGCCGTGACAGGAACACCGGGGAGCTGTTTTTT

v_call: TRBV3-1/TRBV3-2
cdr3_length: 13
j_call: TRBJ1-6
clone_size: -
d_call: -
cdr3_aa: CASSQGTATRLHF
cdr3_nt: TGTGCCAGCAGCCAAGGTACAGCAACCCGCCTCCACTTT

v_call: TRBV28
cdr3_length: 15
j_call: TRBJ1-6
clone_size: -
d_call: -
cdr3_aa: CASSLSQSLNSPLHF
cdr3_nt: TGTGCCAGCAGTTTATCACAGTCTCTGAATTCACCCCTCCACTTT

v_call: TRBV5-8
cdr3_length: 17
j_call: TRBJ1-4
clone_size: -
d_call: -
cdr3_aa: CASCLASGPATNEKLFF
cdr3_nt: TGTGCCAGCTGCTTGGCCAGCGGACCTGCAACTAATGAAAAACTGTTTTTT

v_call: TRBV19
cdr3_length: 13
j_call: TRBJ1-2
clone_size: -
d_call: -
cdr3_aa: CASSISGPGGYTF
cdr3_nt: TGTGCCAGTAGTATCTCAGGGCCTGGAGGCTACACCTTC

v_call: TRBV11-2
cdr3_length: 15
j_call: TRBJ2-5
clone_size: -
d_call: TRBD2
cdr3_aa: CASSPLAGGVETQYF
cdr3_nt: TGTGCCAGCAGCCCACTAGCGGGAGGAGTAGAGACCCAGTACTTC

v_call: TRBV7-9
cdr3_length: 14
j_call: TRBJ2-5
clone_size: -
d_call: -
cdr3_aa: CASSQDVKPETQYF
cdr3_nt: TGTGCCAGCAGCCAAGACGTTAAACCGGAGACCCAGTACTTC

v_call: TRBV28
cdr3_length: 19
j_call: TRBJ1-1
clone_size: -
d_call: TRBD1
cdr3_aa: CASSLLGTGTGGLNTEAFF
cdr3_nt: TGTGCCAGCAGTTTATTGGGAACCGGGACAGGGGGCTTGAACACTGAAGCTTTCTTT

v_call: TRBV12-3/TRBV12-4
cdr3_length: 11
j_call: TRBJ1-1
clone_size: -
d_call: TRBD1
cdr3_aa: CASSSGGEAFF
cdr3_nt: TGTGCCAGCAGTTCAGGGGGTGAAGCTTTCTTT

v_call: TRBV29-1
cdr3_length: 14
j_call: TRBJ2-5
clone_size: -
d_call: TRBD1
cdr3_aa: CSADRGSFQETQYF
cdr3_nt: TGCAGCGCTGACAGGGGGTCTTTCCAAGAGACCCAGTACTTC

v_call: TRBV19
cdr3_length: 16
j_call: TRBJ2-2
clone_size: -
d_call: -
cdr3_aa: CASSIDGGGGAGELFF
cdr3_nt: TGTGCCAGTAGTATAGATGGCGGGGGCGGGGCCGGGGAGCTGTTTTTT

v_call: TRBV5-1
cdr3_length: 16
j_call: TRBJ1-4
clone_size: -
d_call: -
cdr3_aa: CASSPLLTGRSEKLFF
cdr3_nt: TGCGCCAGCAGCCCCCTCCTGACAGGCAGAAGCGAAAAACTGTTTTTT

v_call: TRBV6-1
cdr3_length: 13
j_call: TRBJ1-5
clone_size: -
d_call: -
cdr3_aa: CASSDSGNQPQHF
cdr3_nt: TGTGCCAGCAGTGATTCGGGCAATCAGCCCCAGCATTTT

v_call: TRBV7-9
cdr3_length: 15
j_call: TRBJ1-2
clone_size: -
d_call: TRBD1
cdr3_aa: CASSFRTGDPDGYTF
cdr3_nt: TGTGCCAGCAGCTTCCGGACAGGGGACCCGGATGGCTACACCTTC

v_call: TRBV29-1
cdr3_length: 14
j_call: TRBJ2-3
clone_size: -
d_call: TRBD2
cdr3_aa: CSVERLAGVDTQYF
cdr3_nt: TGCAGCGTTGAAAGACTAGCGGGAGTAGATACGCAGTATTTT

v_call: TRBV28
cdr3_length: 11
j_call: TRBJ2-2
clone_size: -
d_call: -
cdr3_aa: CASSLSAELFF
cdr3_nt: TGTGCCAGCAGTTTATCAGCGGAGCTGTTTTTT

v_call: TRBV5-5
cdr3_length: 13
j_call: TRBJ1-3
clone_size: -
d_call: -
cdr3_aa: CASSSFPGNTIYF
cdr3_nt: TGTGCCAGCAGCTCGTTCCCTGGAAACACCATATATTTT

v_call: TRBV2
cdr3_length: 14
j_call: TRBJ2-7
clone_size: -
d_call: TRBD1
cdr3_aa: CATEPGQGSYEQYF
cdr3_nt: TGTGCCACCGAACCGGGACAGGGCTCCTACGAGCAGTACTTC

v_call: TRBV4-1
cdr3_length: 15
j_call: TRBJ2-3
clone_size: -
d_call: -
cdr3_aa: CASSQDGGGTDTQYF
cdr3_nt: TGCGCCAGCAGCCAAGATGGGGGTGGCACAGATACGCAGTATTTT

v_call: TRBV19
cdr3_length: 15
j_call: TRBJ1-1
clone_size: -
d_call: TRBD1
cdr3_aa: CASSPRDRGQAEAFF
cdr3_nt: TGTGCCAGTAGTCCCCGGGACAGGGGGCAGGCTGAAGCTTTCTTT

v_call: TRBV14
cdr3_length: 15
j_call: TRBJ2-2
clone_size: few
d_call: TRBD1
cdr3_aa: CASSQQGAVTGELFF
cdr3_nt: TGTGCCAGCAGCCAGCAGGGGGCGGTCACCGGGGAGCTGTTTTTT

v_call: TRBV20-1
cdr3_length: 12
j_call: TRBJ2-7
clone_size: -
d_call: -
cdr3_aa: CSASQGRYEQYF
cdr3_nt: TGCAGTGCTAGTCAGGGGCGGTACGAGCAGTACTTC

v_call: TRBV4-2
cdr3_length: 15
j_call: TRBJ2-7
clone_size: -
d_call: TRBD2
cdr3_aa: CASSQGTSGPYEQYF
cdr3_nt: TGTGCCAGCAGCCAAGGGACTAGCGGACCTTACGAGCAGTACTTC

v_call: TRBV10-3
cdr3_length: 14
j_call: TRBJ2-1
clone_size: -
d_call: TRBD2
cdr3_aa: CATGGTSGINEQFF
cdr3_nt: TGTGCCACCGGGGGAACTAGCGGGATTAATGAGCAGTTCTTC

v_call: TRBV12-3/TRBV12-4
cdr3_length: 11
j_call: TRBJ2-5
clone_size: -
d_call: -
cdr3_aa: CASSLAETQYF
cdr3_nt: TGTGCCAGCAGTTTGGCAGAGACCCAGTACTTC

v_call: TRBV7-2
cdr3_length: 17
j_call: TRBJ2-7
clone_size: -
d_call: TRBD2
cdr3_aa: CASSLAGTSGAFYEQYF
cdr3_nt: TGTGCCAGCAGCTTAGCCGGGACTAGCGGGGCCTTCTACGAGCAGTACTTC

v_call: TRBV6-5
cdr3_length: 14
j_call: TRBJ2-7
clone_size: -
d_call: -
cdr3_aa: CASGLGTWEGEQYF
cdr3_nt: TGTGCCAGCGGACTCGGGACTTGGGAAGGCGAGCAGTACTTC

v_call: TRBV18
cdr3_length: 13
j_call: TRBJ1-5
clone_size: -
d_call: -
cdr3_aa: CASSGGRNQPQHF
cdr3_nt: TGTGCCAGCTCGGGGGGGCGCAATCAGCCCCAGCATTTT

v_call: TRBV28
cdr3_length: 15
j_call: TRBJ2-5
clone_size: -
d_call: TRBD1
cdr3_aa: CASSPIGTGEETQYF
cdr3_nt: TGTGCCAGCAGTCCGATTGGGACAGGGGAAGAGACCCAGTACTTC

v_call: TRBV7-9
cdr3_length: 13
j_call: TRBJ2-3
clone_size: once
d_call: -
cdr3_aa: CASSFRGTDTQYF
cdr3_nt: TGTGCCAGCAGCTTTAGGGGGACAGATACGCAGTATTTT

v_call: TRBV30
cdr3_length: 14
j_call: TRBJ1-1
clone_size: -
d_call: -
cdr3_aa: CAWAIGNLNTEAFF
cdr3_nt: TGTGCCTGGGCCATCGGGAACCTGAACACTGAAGCTTTCTTT

v_call: TRBV28
cdr3_length: 13
j_call: TRBJ1-2
clone_size: -
d_call: -
cdr3_aa: CASSFNRVVGYTF
cdr3_nt: TGTGCCAGCAGTTTTAACAGGGTGGTTGGCTACACCTTC

v_call: TRBV5-6
cdr3_length: 19
j_call: TRBJ2-6
clone_size: few
d_call: -
cdr3_aa: CASSATKRNRFAGANVLTF
cdr3_nt: TGTGCCAGCAGCGCGACCAAACGGAATAGGTTCGCTGGGGCCAACGTCCTGACTTTC

v_call: TRBV24-1
cdr3_length: 15
j_call: TRBJ2-1
clone_size: -
d_call: TRBD2
cdr3_aa: CATSEVSGGYNEQFF
cdr3_nt: TGTGCCACCAGTGAGGTTAGCGGGGGCTACAATGAGCAGTTCTTC

v_call: TRBV30
cdr3_length: 13
j_call: TRBJ1-5
clone_size: once
d_call: -
cdr3_aa: CAWSSRGNQPQHF
cdr3_nt: TGTGCCTGGAGTTCCCGAGGCAATCAGCCCCAGCATTTT

v_call: TRBV6-2/TRBV6-3
cdr3_length: 11
j_call: TRBJ2-5
clone_size: -
d_call: -
cdr3_aa: CASSHQETQYF
cdr3_nt: TGTGCCAGCAGTCACCAAGAGACCCAGTACTTC

v_call: TRBV5-1
cdr3_length: 14
j_call: TRBJ2-3
clone_size: -
d_call: -
cdr3_aa: CASSLGAGTDTQYF
cdr3_nt: TGCGCCAGCAGCTTGGGTGCGGGAACAGATACGCAGTATTTT

v_call: TRBV10-1
cdr3_length: 16
j_call: TRBJ1-3
clone_size: -
d_call: -
cdr3_aa: CASPQGGGHSGNTIYF
cdr3_nt: TGCGCCAGCCCCCAAGGAGGGGGGCACTCTGGAAACACCATATATTTT

v_call: TRBV3-1/TRBV3-2
cdr3_length: 16
j_call: TRBJ2-1
clone_size: -
d_call: -
cdr3_aa: CASSQDRGPFYNEQFF
cdr3_nt: TGTGCCAGCAGCCAAGACCGGGGCCCATTCTACAATGAGCAGTTCTTC

v_call: TRBV30
cdr3_length: 13
j_call: TRBJ1-1
clone_size: -
d_call: -
cdr3_aa: CAWSYAMNTEAFF
cdr3_nt: TGTGCCTGGAGTTATGCAATGAACACTGAAGCTTTCTTT

v_call: TRBV4-1
cdr3_length: 15
j_call: TRBJ2-7
clone_size: -
d_call: TRBD1
cdr3_aa: CASSQEGTGVYEQYF
cdr3_nt: TGCGCCAGCAGCCAAGAAGGGACAGGGGTGTACGAGCAGTACTTC

v_call: TRBV7-9
cdr3_length: 14
j_call: TRBJ2-1
clone_size: -
d_call: TRBD1
cdr3_aa: CASSPGTGLNEQFF
cdr3_nt: TGTGCCAGCAGCCCCGGGACAGGGTTGAATGAGCAGTTCTTC

v_call: TRBV2
cdr3_length: 14
j_call: TRBJ2-2
clone_size: -
d_call: -
cdr3_aa: CASSEVLTTGELFF
cdr3_nt: TGTGCCAGCAGTGAGGTCCTCACTACCGGGGAGCTGTTTTTT

v_call: TRBV5-5
cdr3_length: 13
j_call: TRBJ1-4
clone_size: -
d_call: -
cdr3_aa: CASRGMSGEKLFF
cdr3_nt: TGTGCCAGCCGTGGAATGAGCGGTGAAAAACTGTTTTTT

v_call: TRBV28
cdr3_length: 16
j_call: TRBJ2-5
clone_size: once
d_call: TRBD2
cdr3_aa: CASSFRGRSAKETQYF
cdr3_nt: TGTGCCAGCAGTTTTCGCGGGAGATCGGCCAAAGAGACCCAGTACTTC

v_call: TRBV19
cdr3_length: 12
j_call: TRBJ1-5
clone_size: -
d_call: -
cdr3_aa: CASAVGNQPQHF
cdr3_nt: TGTGCCAGTGCAGTGGGCAATCAGCCCCAGCATTTT

v_call: TRBV2
cdr3_length: 14
j_call: TRBJ1-2
clone_size: -
d_call: TRBD1
cdr3_aa: CASREIQGGYGYTF
cdr3_nt: TGTGCCAGCAGGGAGATACAGGGGGGCTATGGCTACACCTTC

v_call: TRBV9
cdr3_length: 15
j_call: TRBJ1-3
clone_size: few
d_call: TRBD1
cdr3_aa: CASSVAPTGTDTIYF
cdr3_nt: TGTGCCAGCAGCGTAGCCCCGACAGGGACGGACACCATATATTTT

v_call: TRBV30
cdr3_length: 15
j_call: TRBJ2-2
clone_size: -
d_call: -
cdr3_aa: CACKPGPANTGELFF
cdr3_nt: TGTGCCTGTAAACCGGGCCCCGCGAACACCGGGGAGCTGTTTTTT

v_call: TRBV12-3/TRBV12-4
cdr3_length: 11
j_call: TRBJ2-7
clone_size: once
d_call: -
cdr3_aa: CASKFRGEQYF
cdr3_nt: TGTGCCAGCAAGTTTAGAGGCGAGCAGTACTTC

v_call: TRBV30
cdr3_length: 13
j_call: TRBJ2-5
clone_size: -
d_call: TRBD1
cdr3_aa: CAWKRQGSETQYF
cdr3_nt: TGTGCCTGGAAACGACAGGGTTCAGAGACCCAGTACTTC

v_call: TRBV5-6
cdr3_length: 14
j_call: TRBJ1-5
clone_size: -
d_call: TRBD1
cdr3_aa: CASSVGQGFQPQHF
cdr3_nt: TGTGCCAGCAGTGTCGGACAGGGATTTCAGCCCCAGCATTTT